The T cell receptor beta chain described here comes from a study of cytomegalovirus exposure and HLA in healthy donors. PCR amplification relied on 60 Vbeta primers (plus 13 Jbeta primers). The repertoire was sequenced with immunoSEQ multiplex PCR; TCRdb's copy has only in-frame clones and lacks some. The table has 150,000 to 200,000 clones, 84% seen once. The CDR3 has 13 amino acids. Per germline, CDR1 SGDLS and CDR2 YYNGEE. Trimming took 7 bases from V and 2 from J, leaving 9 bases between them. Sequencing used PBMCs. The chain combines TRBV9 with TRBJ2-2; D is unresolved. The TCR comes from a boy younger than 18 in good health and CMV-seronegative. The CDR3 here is CASGPENTGELFF. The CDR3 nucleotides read TGTGCCAGCGGGCCAGAAAACACCGGGGAGCTGTTTTTT.